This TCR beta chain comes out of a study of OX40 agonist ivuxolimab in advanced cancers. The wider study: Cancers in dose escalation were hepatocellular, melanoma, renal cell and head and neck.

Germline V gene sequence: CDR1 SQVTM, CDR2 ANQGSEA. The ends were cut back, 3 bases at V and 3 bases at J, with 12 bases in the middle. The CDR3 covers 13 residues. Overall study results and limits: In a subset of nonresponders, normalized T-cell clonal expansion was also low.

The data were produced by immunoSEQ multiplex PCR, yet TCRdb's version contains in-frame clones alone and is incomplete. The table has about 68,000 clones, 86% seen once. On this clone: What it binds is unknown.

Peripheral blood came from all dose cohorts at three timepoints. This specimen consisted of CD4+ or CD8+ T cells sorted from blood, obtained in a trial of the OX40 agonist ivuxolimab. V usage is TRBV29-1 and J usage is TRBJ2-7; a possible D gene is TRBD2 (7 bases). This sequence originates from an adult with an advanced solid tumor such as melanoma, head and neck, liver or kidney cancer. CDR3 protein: CSVEEGGGYEQYF. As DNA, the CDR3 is TGCAGCGTTGAGGAGGGAGGGGGCTACGAGCAGTACTTC.